The 9 T cell receptor beta chains below were found in one sample sequenced in a study of PD-1 blockade in classical Hodgkin lymphoma. Method: immunoSEQ multiplex PCR; TCRdb's copy keeps in-frame clones and lacks some. This sample carries tens of thousands of clones, 70% to 90% of them seen once, and the ten largest clones take roughly 8.1%. Time point indicated: cycle 4 day 1 (C4D1), after less than 7 weeks of nivolumab. Every patient had relapsed following autologous stem cell transplantation, and cohorts differed in brentuximab vedotin exposure. Here the sequenced sample was peripheral blood mononuclear cells (PBMCs), taken before the fourth cycle of nivolumab. Every receptor here comes from a human donor with classical Hodgkin lymphoma.

The V gene is TRBV27, the J gene TRBJ1-1; D is ambiguous. The V gene's germline CDR1 is MNHEY and CDR2 SMNVEV (reference sequence). The V and J ends lost 5 bases and 0 bases respectively, with 10 bases between them. The CDR3 runs 14 residues. For the CDR3, the DNA is TGTGCCAGCAGTCCGCAGGTGGTGAACACTGAAGCTTTCTTT. This encodes CASSPQVVNTEAFF.

J is TRBJ2-2 and V is TRBV11-2; D tentatively fits TRBD1 or TRBD2 (5 bases each). The length of the CDR3 is 16 residues. In germline, CDR1 is SGHAT, CDR2 FQNNGV. Trimming left V 3 bases short and J 5 bases short, with 16 bases between. The CDR3 nucleotides read TGTGCCAGCAGCTTTTTCCTGACGGGGACGACCGGGGAGCTGTTTTTT. Translation gives CASSFFLTGTTGELFF.

This clone was detected only a few times. The J gene is TRBJ1-1, the V gene TRBV6-1; possibly TRBD1 for D (5 bases). The CDR3 extends over 14 amino acids. The germline CDR1 and CDR2 sequences are MNHNS and SASEGT. Trimming shortened V by 5 bases and J by 4 bases, and 14 bases separated the two germline ends. CDR3 DNA sequence: TGTGCCAGCAGTTTCCAGGGTGTAGGCACTGAAGCTTTCTTT. This gives the protein CASSFQGVGTEAFF.

This sequence joins TRBV7-9 and TRBJ2-5; TRBD2 agrees at 14 bases. Trimming took 5 bases from V and 0 from J; bases not matched to a gene: 8. In germline, CDR1 is SEHNR, CDR2 FQNEAQ (reference sequence). This CDR3 is built from 18 residues. CDR3 sequence: CASSPRLAGGQDQETQYF. CDR3 in DNA: TGTGCCAGCAGCCCCCGACTAGCGGGGGGGCAGGACCAAGAGACCCAGTACTTC.

This clone was found a few times. The chain uses TRBV7-9 and TRBJ2-1; 7 nucleotides align to TRBD1. Looked up from germline, CDR1 is SEHNR and CDR2 is FQNEAQ (reference sequence). CDR3 length equals 13 residues. V trimming: 3 bases; J trimming: 6 bases; junction bases outside the gene matches: 2. For the CDR3, the DNA is TGTGCCAGCAGCTTGGGACAGTCCAATGAGCAGTTCTTC. Amino acid sequence: CASSLGQSNEQFF. Full variable domain (rest looked up from reference TRBV7-9 and TRBJ2-1): DTGVSQNPRHKITKRGQNVTFRCDPISEHNRLYWYRQTLGQGPEFLTYFQNEAQLEKSRLLSDRFSAERPKGSFSTLEIQRTEQGDSAMYLCASSLGQSNEQFFGPGTRLTVL.

V usage is TRBV9 and J usage is TRBJ2-1, with D perhaps matching TRBD2 (5 bases). CDR1 and CDR2 (germline): SGDLS, YYNGEE. V was cut by 2 bases and J by 4 bases, with 16 bases left in between. There are 16 residues in the CDR3. The CDR3 loop is CASSVEALTLYNEQFF. Here the CDR3 DNA reads TGTGCCAGCAGCGTGGAGGCGTTGACGCTATACAATGAGCAGTTCTTC.

The rearrangement uses TRBV11-2 and TRBJ2-1; D gene uncertain. V was pared by 2 bases and J by 5 bases, with 10 bases between. The germline gives CDR1 SGHAT, CDR2 FQNNGV. This CDR3 comprises 14 residues. The CDR3, as DNA: TGTGCCAGCAGCTTAATCCCCCGCCACAATGAGCAGTTCTTC. The encoded protein is CASSLIPRHNEQFF.

The CDR3 DNA sequence: TGCGCCAGCAGCTCCCCGGGACAGGGGGAAAAACTGTTTTTT. Amino acids: CASSSPGQGEKLFF. J is TRBJ1-4 and V is TRBV5-1; TRBD1 matches at 10 bases. CDR3 length: 14 amino acids. V was pared by 3 bases and J by 8 bases, with 4 bases of the junction left unmatched. CDR1 is SGHRS and CDR2 is YFSETQ in the germline V gene.

The chain couples TRBV6-6 to TRBJ1-5, with D unclear. V lost 6 bases to trimming and J lost 1 base, with 10 bases between them. This CDR3 has 14 residues. Germline V lookup: CDR1 MNHNY, CDR2 SVGAGI (reference sequence). In DNA form, the CDR3 reads TGTGCCAGCAGCCGGGGTGTGAGCAATCAGCCCCAGCATTTT. Protein: CASSRGVSNQPQHF.